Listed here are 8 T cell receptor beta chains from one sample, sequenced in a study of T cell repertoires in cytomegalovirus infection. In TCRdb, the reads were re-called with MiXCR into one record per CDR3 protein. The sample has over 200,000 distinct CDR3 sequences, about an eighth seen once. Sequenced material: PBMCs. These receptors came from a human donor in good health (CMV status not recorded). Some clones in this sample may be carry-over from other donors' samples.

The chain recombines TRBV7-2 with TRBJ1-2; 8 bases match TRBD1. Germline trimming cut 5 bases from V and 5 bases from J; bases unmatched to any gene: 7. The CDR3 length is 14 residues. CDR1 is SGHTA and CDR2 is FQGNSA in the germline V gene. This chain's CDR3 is CASSLQGGIYGYTF. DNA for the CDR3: TGTGCCAGCAGCCTACAGGGGGGGATATATGGCTACACCTTC.

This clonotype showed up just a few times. This CDR3 is CASASGTEQFF. DNA for the CDR3: TGTGCCAGCGCAAGCGGGACTGAGCAGTTCTTC. The chain has TRBV6-2 or TRBV6-3 and TRBJ2-1; 7 positions agree with TRBD2. This CDR3 has 11 residues. Germline V gene data show CDR1 as MNHEY and CDR2 as SVGEGT. With 8 bases clipped from V and 9 bases from J, the junction kept 4 bases outside the gene matches.

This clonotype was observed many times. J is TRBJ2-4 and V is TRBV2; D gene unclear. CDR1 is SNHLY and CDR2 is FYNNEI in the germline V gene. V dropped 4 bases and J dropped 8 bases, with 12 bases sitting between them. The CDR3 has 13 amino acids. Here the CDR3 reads CASSVSALDIQYF. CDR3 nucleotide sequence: TGTGCCAGCAGTGTTTCGGCATTGGACATTCAGTACTTC.

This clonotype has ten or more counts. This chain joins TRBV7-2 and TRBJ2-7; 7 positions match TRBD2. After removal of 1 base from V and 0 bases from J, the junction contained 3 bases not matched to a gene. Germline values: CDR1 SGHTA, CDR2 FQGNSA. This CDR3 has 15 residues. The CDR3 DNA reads TGTGCCAGCAGCTTAGGGGGGGGACTCTCCTACGAGCAGTACTTC. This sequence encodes CASSLGGGLSYEQYF. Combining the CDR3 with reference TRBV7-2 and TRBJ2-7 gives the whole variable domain GAGVSQSPSNKVTEKGKDVELRCDPISGHTALYWYRQSLGQGLEFLIYFQGNSAPDKSGLPSDRFSAERTGGSVSTLTIQRTQQEDSAVYLCASSLGGGLSYEQYFGPGTRLTVT.

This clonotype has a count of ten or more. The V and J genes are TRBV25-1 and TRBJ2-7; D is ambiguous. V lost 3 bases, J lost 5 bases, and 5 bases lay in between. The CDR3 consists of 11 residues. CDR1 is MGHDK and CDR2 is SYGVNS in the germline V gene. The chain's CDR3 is CASSDLDEQYF. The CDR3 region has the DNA TGTGCCAGCAGTGATTTGGACGAGCAGTACTTC.

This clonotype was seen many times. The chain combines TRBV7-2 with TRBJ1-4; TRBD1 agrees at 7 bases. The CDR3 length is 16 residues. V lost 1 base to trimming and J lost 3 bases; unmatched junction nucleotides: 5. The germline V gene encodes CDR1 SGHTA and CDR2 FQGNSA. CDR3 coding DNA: TGTGCCAGCAGCTTAGAGACAGGGCCTGCTAATGAAAAACTGTTTTTT. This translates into CASSLETGPANEKLFF.

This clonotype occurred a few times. The CDR3 DNA sequence: TGTGCCAGCAGGGGACAGGTCGACACTGAAGCTTTCTTT. Its protein is CASRGQVDTEAFF. The rearrangement joins TRBV28 to TRBJ1-1; TRBD1 matches 8 bases. V lost 6 bases and J lost 3; bases outside the gene matches: 3. Germline CDR1 is MDHEN and CDR2 is SYDVKM. The CDR3 is 13 amino acids. Using reference TRBV28 and TRBJ1-1 for the parts outside the CDR3, the full variable domain is DVKVTQSSRYLVKRTGEKVFLECVQDMDHENMFWYRQDPGLGLRLIYFSYDVKMKEKGDIPEGYSVSREKKERFSLILESASTNQTSMYLCASRGQVDTEAFFGQGTRLTVV.

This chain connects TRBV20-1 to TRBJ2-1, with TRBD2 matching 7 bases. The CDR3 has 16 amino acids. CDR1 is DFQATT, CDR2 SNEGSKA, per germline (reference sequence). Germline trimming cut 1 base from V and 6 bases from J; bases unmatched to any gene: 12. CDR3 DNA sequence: TGCAGTGCTAGAGTCCGGGTAGCGGGTGGTTTCAATGAGCAGTTCTTC. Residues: CSARVRVAGGFNEQFF.